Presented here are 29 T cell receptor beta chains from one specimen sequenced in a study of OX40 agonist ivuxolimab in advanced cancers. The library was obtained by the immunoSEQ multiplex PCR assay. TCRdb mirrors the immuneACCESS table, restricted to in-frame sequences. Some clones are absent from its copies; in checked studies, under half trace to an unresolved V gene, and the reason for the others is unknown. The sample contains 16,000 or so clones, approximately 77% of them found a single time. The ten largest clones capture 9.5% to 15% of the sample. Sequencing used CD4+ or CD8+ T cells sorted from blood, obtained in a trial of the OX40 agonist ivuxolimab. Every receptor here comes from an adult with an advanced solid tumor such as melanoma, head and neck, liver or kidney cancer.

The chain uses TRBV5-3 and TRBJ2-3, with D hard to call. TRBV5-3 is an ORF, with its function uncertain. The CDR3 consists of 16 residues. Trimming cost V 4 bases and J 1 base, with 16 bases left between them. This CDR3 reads CARSPQVEFGTDTQYF. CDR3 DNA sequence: TGTGCCAGAAGCCCCCAAGTGGAGTTTGGCACAGATACGCAGTATTTT.

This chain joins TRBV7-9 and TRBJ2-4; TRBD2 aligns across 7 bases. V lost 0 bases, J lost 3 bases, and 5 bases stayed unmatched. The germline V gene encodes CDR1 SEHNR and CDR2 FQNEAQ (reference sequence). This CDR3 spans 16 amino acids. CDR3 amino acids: CASSLAVREGKNIQYF. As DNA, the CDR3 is TGTGCCAGCAGCTTAGCAGTCAGGGAGGGCAAAAACATTCAGTACTTC.

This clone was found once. The CDR3 DNA reads TGTGCCAGCAGCGTAGGTTTAGTTGGTAACTATGGCTACACCTTC. Its protein is CASSVGLVGNYGYTF. V is TRBV9 and J is TRBJ1-2; the D is unclear. Germline values: CDR1 SGDLS, CDR2 YYNGEE. This CDR3 has 15 residues. The V gene lost 0 bases and the J gene lost 1 base, with 10 bases spanning the gap.

The chain's CDR3 is CASSTWGLAQPQHF. The CDR3, as DNA: TGTGCCAGTAGTACCTGGGGACTTGCCCAGCCCCAGCATTTT. The chain combines TRBV19 with TRBJ1-5; the D gene is possibly TRBD1 (5 bases). The CDR3 is made up of 14 amino acids. Trimming removed 4 bases at V and 7 bases at J, with 14 bases between. In germline, CDR1 is LNHDA, CDR2 SQIVND (reference sequence).

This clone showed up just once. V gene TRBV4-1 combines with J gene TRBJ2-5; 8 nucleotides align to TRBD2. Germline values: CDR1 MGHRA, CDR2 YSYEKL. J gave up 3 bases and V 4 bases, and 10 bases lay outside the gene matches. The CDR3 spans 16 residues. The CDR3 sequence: CASSRDGGGYEETQYF. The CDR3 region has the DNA TGCGCCAGCAGCCGAGACGGGGGGGGGTATGAAGAGACCCAGTACTTC.

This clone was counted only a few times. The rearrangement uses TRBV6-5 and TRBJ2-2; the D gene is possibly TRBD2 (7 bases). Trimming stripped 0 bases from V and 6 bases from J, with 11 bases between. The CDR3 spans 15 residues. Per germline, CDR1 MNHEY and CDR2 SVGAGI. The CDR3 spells CASSYSRGRAGELFF. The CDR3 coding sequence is TGTGCCAGCAGTTACTCGAGGGGGAGGGCCGGGGAGCTGTTTTTT.

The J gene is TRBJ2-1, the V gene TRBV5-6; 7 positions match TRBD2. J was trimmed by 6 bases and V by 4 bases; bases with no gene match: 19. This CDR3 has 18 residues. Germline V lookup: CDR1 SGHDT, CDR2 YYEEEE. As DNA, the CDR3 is TGTGCCAGCAGCCAATCTCAGTCAGGGTGGGGAGGGATCAATGAGCAGTTCTTC. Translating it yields CASSQSQSGWGGINEQFF.

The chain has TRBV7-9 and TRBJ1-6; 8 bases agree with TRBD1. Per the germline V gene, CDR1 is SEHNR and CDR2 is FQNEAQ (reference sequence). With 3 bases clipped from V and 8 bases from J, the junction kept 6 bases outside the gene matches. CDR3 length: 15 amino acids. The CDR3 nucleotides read TGTGCCAGCAGCTTTTCAGGGGGCGCCGATTCACCCCTCCACTTT. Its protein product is CASSFSGGADSPLHF.

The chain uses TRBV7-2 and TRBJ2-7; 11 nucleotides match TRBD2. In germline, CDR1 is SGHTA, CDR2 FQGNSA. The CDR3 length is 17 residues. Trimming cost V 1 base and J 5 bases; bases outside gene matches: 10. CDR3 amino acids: CASSLELAGALGDEQYF. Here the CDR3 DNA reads TGTGCCAGCAGCTTAGAACTAGCGGGGGCCCTTGGCGACGAGCAGTACTTC.

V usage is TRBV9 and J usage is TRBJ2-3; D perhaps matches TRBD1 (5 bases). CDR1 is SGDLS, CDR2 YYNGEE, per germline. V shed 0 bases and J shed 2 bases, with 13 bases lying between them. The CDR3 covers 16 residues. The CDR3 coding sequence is TGTGCCAGCAGCGTAGTATCGACAGCCTACACAGATACGCAGTATTTT. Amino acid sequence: CASSVVSTAYTDTQYF. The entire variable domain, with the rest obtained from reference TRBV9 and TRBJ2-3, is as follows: DSGVTQTPKHLITATGQRVTLRCSPRSGDLSVYWYQQSLDQGLQFLIQYYNGEERAKGNILERFSAQQFPDLHSELNLSSLELGDSALYFCASSVVSTAYTDTQYFGPGTRLTVL.

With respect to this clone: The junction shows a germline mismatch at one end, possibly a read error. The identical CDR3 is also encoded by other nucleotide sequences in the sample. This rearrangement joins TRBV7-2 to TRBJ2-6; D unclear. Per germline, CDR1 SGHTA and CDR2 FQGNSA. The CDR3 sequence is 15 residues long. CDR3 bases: TGTGCCAGTAGCTTAGATGGATCCGGGGCCAACGTCCTGACTTTC. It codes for CASSLDGSGANVLTF.

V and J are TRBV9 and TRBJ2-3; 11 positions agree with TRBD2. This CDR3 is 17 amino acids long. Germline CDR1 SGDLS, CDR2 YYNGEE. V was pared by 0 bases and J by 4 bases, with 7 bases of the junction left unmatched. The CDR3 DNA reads TGTGCCAGCAGCGTAGAGAATAGCGGGGGGGCCGCAGATACGCAGTATTTT. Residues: CASSVENSGGAADTQYF.

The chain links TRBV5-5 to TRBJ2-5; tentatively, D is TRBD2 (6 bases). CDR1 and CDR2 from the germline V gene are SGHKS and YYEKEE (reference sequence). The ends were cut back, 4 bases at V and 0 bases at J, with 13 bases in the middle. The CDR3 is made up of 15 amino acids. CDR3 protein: CASSMDYAYQETQYF. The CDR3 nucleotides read TGTGCCAGCAGCATGGACTACGCGTACCAAGAGACCCAGTACTTC.

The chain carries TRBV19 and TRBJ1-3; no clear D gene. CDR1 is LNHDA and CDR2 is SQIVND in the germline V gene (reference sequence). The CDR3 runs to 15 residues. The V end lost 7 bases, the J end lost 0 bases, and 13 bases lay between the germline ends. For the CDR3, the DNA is TGTGCCAGTAAGGAGGTGGACCTCTCTGGAAACACCATATATTTT. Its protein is CASKEVDLSGNTIYF.

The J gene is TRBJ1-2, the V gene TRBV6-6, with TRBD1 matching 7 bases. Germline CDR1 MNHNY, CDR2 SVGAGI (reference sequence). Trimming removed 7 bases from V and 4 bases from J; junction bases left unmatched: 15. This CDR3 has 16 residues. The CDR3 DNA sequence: TGTGCCAGCACGGGGGGCGAGTCGGACAGGCCCTATGGCTACACCTTC. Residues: CASTGGESDRPYGYTF.

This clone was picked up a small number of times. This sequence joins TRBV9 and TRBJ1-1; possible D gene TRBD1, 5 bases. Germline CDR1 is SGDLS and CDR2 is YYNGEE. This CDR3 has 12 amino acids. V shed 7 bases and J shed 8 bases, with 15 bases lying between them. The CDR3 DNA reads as TGTGCCAGCGGCTCCGGGCGGGGGGAAGCTTTCTTT. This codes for CASGSGRGEAFF.

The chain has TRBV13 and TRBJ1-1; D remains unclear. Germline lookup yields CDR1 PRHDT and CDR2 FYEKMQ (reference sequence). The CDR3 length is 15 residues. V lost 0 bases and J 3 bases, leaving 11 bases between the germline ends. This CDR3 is CASSLGAGWDTEAFF. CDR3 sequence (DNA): TGTGCCAGCAGCTTAGGCGCCGGATGGGACACTGAAGCTTTCTTT. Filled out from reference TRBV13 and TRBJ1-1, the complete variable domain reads AAGVIQSPRHLIKEKRETATLKCYPIPRHDTVYWYQQGPGQDPQFLISFYEKMQSDKGSIPDRFSAQQFSDYHSELNMSSLELGDSALYFCASSLGAGWDTEAFFGQGTRLTVV.

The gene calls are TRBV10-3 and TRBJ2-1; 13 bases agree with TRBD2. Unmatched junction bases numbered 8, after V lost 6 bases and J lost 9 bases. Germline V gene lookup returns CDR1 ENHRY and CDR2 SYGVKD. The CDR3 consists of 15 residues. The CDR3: CAISETSGGATEQFF. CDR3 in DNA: TGTGCCATCAGCGAAACTAGCGGGGGGGCCACTGAGCAGTTCTTC.

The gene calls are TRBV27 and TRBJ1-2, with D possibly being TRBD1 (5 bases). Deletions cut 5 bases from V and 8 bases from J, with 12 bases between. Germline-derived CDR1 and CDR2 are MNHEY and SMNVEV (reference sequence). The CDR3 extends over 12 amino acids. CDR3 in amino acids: CASSPGHSGYTF. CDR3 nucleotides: TGTGCCAGCAGTCCCGGACACTCCGGCTACACCTTC.

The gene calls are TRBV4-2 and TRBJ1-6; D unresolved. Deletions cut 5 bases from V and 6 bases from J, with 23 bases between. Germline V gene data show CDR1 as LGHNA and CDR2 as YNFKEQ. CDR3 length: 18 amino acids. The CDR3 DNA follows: TGTGCCAGCAGCTTGGCGTTTGGCAGGACCACGATTAATTCACCCCTCCACTTT. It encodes CASSLAFGRTTINSPLHF.

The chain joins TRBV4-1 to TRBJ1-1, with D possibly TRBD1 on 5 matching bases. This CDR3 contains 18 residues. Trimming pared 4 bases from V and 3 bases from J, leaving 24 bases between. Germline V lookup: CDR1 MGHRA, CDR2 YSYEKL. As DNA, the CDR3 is TGCGCCAGCAGCCCGCGAAGTGGGGGGGGAAAGTCGGACACTGAAGCTTTCTTT. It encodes CASSPRSGGGKSDTEAFF.

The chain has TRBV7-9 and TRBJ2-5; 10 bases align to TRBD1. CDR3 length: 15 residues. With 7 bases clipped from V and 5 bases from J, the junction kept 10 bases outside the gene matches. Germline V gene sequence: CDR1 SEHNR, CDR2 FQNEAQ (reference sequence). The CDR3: CASNSGTGAFETQYF. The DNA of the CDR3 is TGTGCCAGCAATTCCGGGACAGGGGCTTTCGAGACCCAGTACTTC. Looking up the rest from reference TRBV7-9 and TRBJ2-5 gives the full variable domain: DTGVSQNPRHKITKRGQNVTFRCDPISEHNRLYWYRQTLGQGPEFLTYFQNEAQLEKSRLLSDRFSAERPKGSFSTLEIQRTEQGDSAMYLCASNSGTGAFETQYFGPGTRLLVL.

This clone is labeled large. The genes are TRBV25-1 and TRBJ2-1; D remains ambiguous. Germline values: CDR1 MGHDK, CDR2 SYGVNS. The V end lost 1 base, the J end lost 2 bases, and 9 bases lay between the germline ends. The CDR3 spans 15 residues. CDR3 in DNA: TGTGCCAGCAGTGAATGGGGTACCACCTACAATGAGCAGTTCTTC. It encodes CASSEWGTTYNEQFF.

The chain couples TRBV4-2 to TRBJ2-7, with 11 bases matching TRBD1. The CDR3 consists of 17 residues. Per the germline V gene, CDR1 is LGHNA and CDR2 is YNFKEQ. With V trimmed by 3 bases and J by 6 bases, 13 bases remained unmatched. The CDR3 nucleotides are TGTGCCAGCAGCCAGGAGGGCCCCGGGACAGGGGGGGGCGAGCAGTACTTC. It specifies CASSQEGPGTGGGEQYF.

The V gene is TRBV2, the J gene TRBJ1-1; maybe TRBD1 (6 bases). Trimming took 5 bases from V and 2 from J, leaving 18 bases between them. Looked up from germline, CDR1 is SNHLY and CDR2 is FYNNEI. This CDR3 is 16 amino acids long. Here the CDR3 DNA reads TGTGCCAGCAGTATTCTCCGCATAGGGGGTAACACTGAAGCTTTCTTT. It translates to CASSILRIGGNTEAFF.

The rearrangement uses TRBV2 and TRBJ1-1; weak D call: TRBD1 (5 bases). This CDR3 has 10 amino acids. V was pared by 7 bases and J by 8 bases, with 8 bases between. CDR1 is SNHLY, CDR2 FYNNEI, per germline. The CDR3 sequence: CASTGPEAFF. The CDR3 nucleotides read TGTGCCAGCACGGGGCCAGAAGCTTTCTTT.

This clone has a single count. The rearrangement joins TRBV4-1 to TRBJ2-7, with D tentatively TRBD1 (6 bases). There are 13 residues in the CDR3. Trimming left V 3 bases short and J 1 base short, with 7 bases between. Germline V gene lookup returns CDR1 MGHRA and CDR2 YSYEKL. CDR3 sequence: CASSHRGSYEQYF. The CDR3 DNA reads TGCGCCAGCAGCCACAGGGGATCCTACGAGCAGTACTTC.

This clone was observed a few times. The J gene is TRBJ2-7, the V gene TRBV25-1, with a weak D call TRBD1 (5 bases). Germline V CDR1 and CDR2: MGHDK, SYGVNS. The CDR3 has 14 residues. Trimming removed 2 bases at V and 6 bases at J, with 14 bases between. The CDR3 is CASSEQGGLVEQYF. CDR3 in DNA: TGTGCCAGCAGTGAACAGGGTGGCCTAGTCGAGCAGTACTTC.

Here the CDR3 DNA reads TGTGCCAGCAGCGTAGAAGCGGGCCCGGGTGGAAACACCATATATTTT. Protein product: CASSVEAGPGGNTIYF. V usage is TRBV9 and J usage is TRBJ1-3, with D hard to call. V lost 0 bases to trimming and J lost 3 bases, with 13 bases between them. Looked up from germline, CDR1 is SGDLS and CDR2 is YYNGEE. The CDR3 is 16 amino acids.